The 3 T cell receptor beta chains below all came from one sample that was sequenced in a study of T cells in Graves' hyperthyroidism and ophthalmopathy. It was RNA transcripts that yielded the amplified TCR beta CDR3 regions. TCR CDR3 regions were first amplified by RT-PCR with HTBI primers. TCRdb ran MiXCR on the multiplex PCR reads and lists one entry per CDR3 protein. Among around 500,000 distinct CDR3 sequences, roughly 22% were seen once, and the ten largest hold around 50%. Sequenced material: blood. These receptors were obtained from a woman between 70 and 85 years old with Graves' ophthalmopathy.

The chain has TRBV29-1 and TRBJ1-2; 11 bases match TRBD1. In germline, CDR1 is SQVTM, CDR2 ANQGSEA. V lost 6 bases and J lost 1; bases outside the gene matches: 4. The CDR3 totals 14 residues. The CDR3 region is CSVGTGGINYGYTF. In DNA, the CDR3 is TGCAGCGTCGGGACAGGGGGTATTAACTATGGCTACACCTTC.

The chain has TRBV5-1 and TRBJ1-1; D gene uncertain. Trimming stripped 5 bases from V and 3 bases from J, with 14 bases between. This CDR3 contains 14 residues. The germline gives CDR1 SGHRS, CDR2 YFSETQ. The DNA of the CDR3 is TGCGCCAGCAGTCCAATCTCTGCAGACACTGAAGCTTTCTTT. Amino acids: CASSPISADTEAFF.

This clonotype has just a few counts. The chain recombines TRBV6-1 with TRBJ2-1, with D possibly matching TRBD1 (6 bases). Looked up from germline, CDR1 is MNHNS and CDR2 is SASEGT. V dropped 7 bases and J dropped 5 bases, with 12 bases sitting between them. The CDR3 runs 13 residues. CDR3 sequence: CASTGTIDNEQFF. The CDR3 DNA is TGTGCCAGCACTGGGACAATTGACAATGAGCAGTTCTTC.